Presented here are 13 T cell receptor beta chains from one specimen sequenced in a study of T-cell reconstitution after alpha-beta-depleted transplantation in children. Preparation of the TCRbeta library involved a method that used unique molecular identifiers. One entry per CDR3 protein results from TCRdb running MiXCR on the PCR reads. This table holds roughly 790,000 distinct CDR3 sequences, approximately 15% found once. The sample consisted of PBMCs, mostly from graft donor cells, taken 360 days after TCRalphabeta/CD19-depleted stem cell transplant. The receptors here all came from a male patient aged 10 to 17 who had a stem cell transplant for acute lymphoblastic leukemia, so the T cells may come from the graft donor.

J is TRBJ1-5 and V is TRBV5-1; tentative D call: TRBD1 (6 bases). Trimming left V 0 bases short and J 5 bases short, with 12 bases between. The CDR3 contains 15 residues. Germline CDR1 reads SGHRS; CDR2 reads YFSETQ. CDR3: CASSLGDRIDQPQHF. The CDR3 nucleotides read TGCGCCAGCAGCTTGGGCGACAGGATTGATCAGCCCCAGCATTTT.

This clonotype has only a few counts. This sequence joins TRBV5-6 and TRBJ2-3; 7 bases align to TRBD2. The CDR3 length is 15 residues. J was trimmed by 1 base and V by 4 bases; bases with no gene match: 6. Germline assignment: CDR1 SGHDT and CDR2 YYEEEE. The CDR3: CASSPTSARTDTQYF. CDR3 DNA: TGTGCCAGCAGCCCCACTAGCGCCCGCACAGATACGCAGTATTTT.

CDR3 nucleotides: TGCGCCAGCAGCTTGGTGGCTACTAGCTTGGGGCCCGCGTATTTT. It translates to CASSLVATSLGPAYF. V and J are TRBV5-1 and TRBJ2-3; weak D call: TRBD2 (6 bases). This CDR3 comprises 15 residues. Deletions cut 0 bases from V and 14 bases from J, with 22 bases between. From germline, CDR1 is SGHRS and CDR2 YFSETQ.

This clonotype has only a few counts. This chain joins TRBV9 and TRBJ2-6; D is ambiguous. CDR3 length: 19 residues. The V and J ends lost 3 bases and 1 base respectively, with 20 bases between them. The germline CDR1 and CDR2 sequences are SGDLS and YYNGEE. CDR3: CASSGRKGLLRSGANVLTF. The CDR3 nucleotides are TGTGCCAGCAGCGGCCGAAAAGGCCTCCTACGGTCTGGGGCCAACGTCCTGACTTTC. The full variable domain, in which reference TRBV9 and TRBJ2-6 provide the parts outside the CDR3, is DSGVTQTPKHLITATGQRVTLRCSPRSGDLSVYWYQQSLDQGLQFLIQYYNGEERAKGNILERFSAQQFPDLHSELNLSSLELGDSALYFCASSGRKGLLRSGANVLTFGAGSRLTVL.

This clonotype has just a few counts. The V gene is TRBV12-3 or TRBV12-4, the J gene TRBJ2-7; 12 bases map to TRBD1. The CDR3 has 14 residues. After removal of 6 bases from V and 2 bases from J, the junction contained 2 bases not matched to a gene. CDR3 loop: CASRRDRGPYEQYF. CDR3 coding DNA: TGTGCCAGCAGAAGGGACAGGGGGCCCTACGAGCAGTACTTC.

The chain uses TRBV10-3 and TRBJ2-7, with D hard to call. Germline assignment: CDR1 ENHRY and CDR2 SYGVKD. This CDR3 is 13 amino acids long. The germline V and J ends were trimmed by 3 bases and 4 bases, with 10 bases remaining between them. The CDR3 DNA sequence: TGTGCCATCAGTGAATCGGGCAGGTACGAGCAGTACTTC. It is translated as CAISESGRYEQYF.

This clonotype was observed many times. The CDR3 DNA follows: TGCAGTGCTAGAGCCTCCGGGACCACCTCCTACAATGAGCAGTTCTTC. It encodes CSARASGTTSYNEQFF. The chain couples TRBV20-1 to TRBJ2-1; D could derive from TRBD1 or TRBD2 (5 bases each). The ends were cut back, 1 base at V and 0 bases at J, with 13 bases in the middle. CDR1 and CDR2 from the germline V gene are DFQATT and SNEGSKA (reference sequence). The CDR3 contains 16 residues.

This chain joins TRBV5-1 and TRBJ1-2, with TRBD1 matching over 9 bases. Unmatched junction bases numbered 8, after V lost 5 bases and J lost 6 bases. In germline, CDR1 is SGHRS, CDR2 YFSETQ. The CDR3 is 14 amino acids. The CDR3 region has the DNA TGCGCCAGCAGGGACTTGGACAGGGGCGATGGCTACACCTTC. It yields the protein CASRDLDRGDGYTF.

There are a few counts of this clonotype. The rearrangement uses TRBV5-1 and TRBJ2-7, with 7 bases matching TRBD1. The trim removed 0 bases at V and 0 bases at J, leaving 3 bases unmatched. This CDR3 has 15 amino acids. The V gene's germline CDR1 is SGHRS and CDR2 YFSETQ. The CDR3 nucleotides read TGCGCCAGCAGCTTGGAGGGGGCAAGCTCCTACGAGCAGTACTTC. Amino acid sequence: CASSLEGASSYEQYF.

In its sample, this clonotype was seen a few times. This chain connects TRBV7-9 to TRBJ2-5; D remains ambiguous. Germline V gene sequence: CDR1 SEHNR, CDR2 FQNEAQ (reference sequence). Trimming removed 5 bases at V and 1 base at J, with 11 bases between. The CDR3 is 14 residues long. In DNA form, the CDR3 reads TGTGCCAGCAGCGATCTCCGAATCCAAGAGACCCAGTACTTC. This codes for CASSDLRIQETQYF.

This chain joins TRBV7-3 and TRBJ1-1; D might be TRBD1 (5 bases). The V and J ends lost 3 bases and 1 base respectively, with 9 bases between them. Per germline, CDR1 SGHTA and CDR2 FQGTGA. The CDR3 sequence is 14 residues long. In nucleotides, the CDR3 is TGTGCCAGCAGCTTTGAGGGGTCGAACACTGAAGCTTTCTTT. Translation: CASSFEGSNTEAFF.

This clonotype has a handful of counts. The chain recombines TRBV29-1 with TRBJ1-1; D ambiguous. The CDR3 has 9 residues. Germline V lookup: CDR1 SQVTM, CDR2 ANQGSEA. Trimming took 6 bases from V and 11 from J, leaving 10 bases between them. This CDR3 reads CSVEPGAFF. The DNA of the CDR3 is TGCAGCGTGGAGCCGGGGGCTTTCTTT.

This clonotype was detected only a few times. The chain combines TRBV2 with TRBJ2-3; 10 nucleotides agree with TRBD2. The CDR3 runs to 15 residues. The V gene's germline CDR1 is SNHLY and CDR2 FYNNEI. After removal of 5 bases from V and 6 bases from J, the junction contained 8 bases not matched to a gene. Written as DNA, the CDR3 is TGTGCCAGCAGTCGTGACTCAGCGGGGGGGGATACGCAGTATTTT. It specifies CASSRDSAGGDTQYF. Based on the CDR3 plus reference TRBV2 and TRBJ2-3, the full variable domain is EPEVTQTPSHQVTQMGQEVILRCVPISNHLYFYWYRQILGQKVEFLVSFYNNEISEKSEIFDDQFSVERPDGSNFTLKIRSTKLEDSAMYFCASSRDSAGGDTQYFGPGTRLTVL.